A single sample is the source of the 29 T cell receptor beta chains below, sequenced in a study of tissue T cells after allogeneic stem cell transplantation. Clones were sequenced by immunoSEQ multiplex PCR, and TCRdb holds only the in-frame ones, with some missing. This sample has under 6,000 clones, with around 48% found just once. Time point specified: mouse harvest day 7 after allogeneic transplant. The graft held 10^6 splenic CD5+ T cells and 10^7 T-cell-depleted bone marrow cells. Sample: gut tissue. These receptors originate from a female BALB/c mouse given C57BL/6 T cells with graft-versus-host disease after an allogeneic hematopoietic cell transplant.

This clone was recorded a few times. Gene names follow the mouse nomenclature. The read ends 1 residue before the CDR3 terminus; that terminus is restored from the germline J gene. V usage is TRBV16 and J usage is TRBJ2-1; D is undetermined. The CDR3 sequence is 13 residues long. The V gene's germline CDR1 is SGHSA and CDR2 FRNQAP. V lost 3 bases, J lost 1 base, and 4 bases lay in between. The CDR3 loop is CASSLDNYAEQFF. Partial CDR3 DNA: TGTGCAAGCAGCTTGGACAACTATGCTGAGCAGTTC.

There are a few counts of this clone. Mouse gene names apply. The read ends 1 residue before the CDR3 terminus; that terminus is restored from the germline J gene. The chain uses TRBV23 and TRBJ1-4; TRBD1 is taken as the D call from the table, unchecked against the DNA. Per the germline V gene, CDR1 is KGHTA and CDR2 is FQNQQP. The CDR3 is 14 residues long. CDR3 residues: CSSSAGRSNERLFF. The CDR3 bases that were read are TGCTCCAGCAGTGCAGGGAGGTCCAACGAAAGATTATTT.

This clone is medium-sized by share. Genes here carry mouse names. The CDR3 end is not reached by the read, which stops 1 residue before it; the germline J gene fills it in. The sample holds other DNA sequences that translate to the same CDR3. V and J are TRBV26 and TRBJ2-7; 7 nucleotides match TRBD1. The CDR3 runs to 12 residues. After removal of 6 bases from V and 4 bases from J, the junction contained 3 bases not matched to a gene. The germline gives CDR1 KGHPV, CDR2 FQNQEV (reference sequence). The covered CDR3 bases are TGTGCCAGCAGCCCGGGACAGTATGAACAGTAC. Translated: CASSPGQYEQY. The full CDR3 sequence reads CASSPGQYEQYF.

Details on this clone: The germline and genes are mouse ones. The DNA ends 1 residue before the CDR3 does, and the rest of the CDR3 is filled in from the germline J gene. The V call is TRBV31, the J call TRBJ1-1, with D possibly being TRBD1 (5 bases). The CDR3 length is 13 residues. In germline, CDR1 is GKSSPN, CDR2 SITVG. V lost 2 bases to trimming and J lost 4 bases, with 11 bases between them. The CDR3 sequence is CAWSVRVGTEVFF. Partial CDR3 DNA: TGTGCCTGGAGTGTCAGGGTGGGCACAGAAGTCTTC.

With regard to this clone: The gene names given are mouse names. The read terminates 1 residue ahead of where the CDR3 ends, so the germline J gene completes it. This chain links TRBV13-1 with TRBJ1-3; D is possibly TRBD1 (5 bases). The CDR3 is made up of 14 amino acids. The germline V and J ends were trimmed by 0 bases and 2 bases, with 6 bases remaining between them. CDR1 is NSHNY, CDR2 SYGAGN, per germline. CDR3 bases read: TGTGCCAGCAGTGATGCACAGGCTGGAAATACGCTCTAT. This sequence encodes CASSDAQAGNTLY. The whole CDR3 region reads CASSDAQAGNTLYF.

This clone came up once. Genes and germline come from the mouse. With the read ending 1 residue before the CDR3 end, the germline J gene is used to fill in that end. The chain is built from TRBV3 and TRBJ2-4; the D gene is possibly TRBD1 (5 bases). The CDR3 consists of 13 residues. Germline CDR1 is SNHLY and CDR2 is FYNGKV (reference sequence). Trimming pared 4 bases from V and 8 bases from J, leaving 13 bases between. CDR3 sequence reads: CASSSQGTGTLYF. Partial CDR3 DNA: TGTGCCAGCAGCTCTCAGGGAACGGGCACCTTGTAC.

As concerns this clone: Any gene name here is a mouse gene name. The DNA ends 1 residue before the CDR3 does, and the rest of the CDR3 is filled in from the germline J gene. The gene calls are TRBV1 and TRBJ2-1; D remains ambiguous. The CDR3 is made up of 15 amino acids. Germline-derived CDR1 and CDR2 are NSQYPW and LRSPGD (reference sequence). Trimming removed 3 bases at V and 0 bases at J, with 9 bases between. The CDR3 DNA, read in part, is TGCACCTGCAGTGCCCGACAATATAACTATGCTGAGCAGTTC. Its translation is CTCSARQYNYAEQF. The entire CDR3 protein is CTCSARQYNYAEQFF.

Notes on this clone: Gene labels here are mouse ones. The read comes to an end 1 residue before the CDR3 does, leaving the germline J gene to fill in the end. The chain uses TRBV26 and TRBJ2-2, with TRBD1 matching over 7 bases. Germline V gene sequence: CDR1 KGHPV, CDR2 FQNQEV (reference sequence). The CDR3 spans 16 residues. J was trimmed by 1 base and V by 2 bases; bases with no gene match: 4. The DNA read from the CDR3 is TGTGCCAGCAGTCTGCAGGGACAGAAAAACACCGGGCAGCTCTAC. Translated: CASSLQGQKNTGQLY. The whole CDR3 protein is CASSLQGQKNTGQLYF. The full variable domain, in which reference TRBV26 and TRBJ2-2 provide the parts outside the CDR3, is NSKVIQTPRYLVKGQGQKAKMRCIPEKGHPVVFWYQQNKNNEFKFLINFQNQEVLQQIDMTEKRFSAECPSNSPCSLEIQSSEAGDSALYLCASSLQGQKNTGQLYFGEGSKLTVL.

This clone is large. The germline and genes are mouse ones. Read data end 1 residue before the CDR3 end; the end is taken from the germline J gene. This sequence joins TRBV2 and TRBJ1-4; no clear D gene. Trimming pared 0 bases from V and 5 bases from J, leaving 7 bases between. CDR3 size: 14 residues. Germline values: CDR1 LGHNA, CDR2 YSYQKL. The CDR3 bases that were read are TGTGCCAGCAGCCAAGATCCAAATAACGAAAGATTATTT. Translated, it gives CASSQDPNNERLF. The CDR3 as a whole reads CASSQDPNNERLFF.

This clone came up once. Gene names are mouse gene names. The read falls 1 residue short of the CDR3 end, and the missing part is taken from the germline J gene. The chain recombines TRBV26 with TRBJ1-4; maybe TRBD1 (6 bases). Trimming removed 6 bases from V and 0 bases from J, with 8 bases in between. CDR1 and CDR2 from the germline V gene are KGHPV and FQNQEV (reference sequence). This CDR3 contains 14 residues. The CDR3 DNA, read in part, is TGTGCCAGCAGGGGACAAATTTCCAACGAAAGATTATTT. Residues: CASRGQISNERLF. The CDR3 in its entirety is CASRGQISNERLFF.

Regarding this clone: Mouse gene names apply. The read stops 1 residue short of the end of the CDR3; the missing end is completed from the germline J gene. The V call is TRBV5, the J call TRBJ2-5; D not resolved. The CDR3 has 14 residues. Germline V CDR1 and CDR2: LGHNA, YNLKQL (reference sequence). The ends were cut back, 0 bases at V and 1 base at J, with 5 bases in the middle. Here the CDR3 reads CASSQEADQDTQYF. The sequenced CDR3 bases are TGTGCCAGCAGCCAAGAGGCAGACCAAGACACCCAGTAC.

Comments on this clone: Gene names are the mouse ones. The read terminates 1 residue before the CDR3 end, so the remaining end is supplied by the germline J gene. This sequence joins TRBV23 and TRBJ2-5; the table's D call, TRBD1, was not checked against the DNA. From germline, CDR1 is KGHTA and CDR2 FQNQQP. The CDR3 length is 13 residues. Incomplete CDR3 DNA: TGCTCCAGCAGTCATCAGGGGGAAGACACCCAGTAC. Its translation: CSSSHQGEDTQY. The whole CDR3 sequence is CSSSHQGEDTQYF.

Remarks on this clone: Gene labels here are mouse ones. The read stops 1 residue short of the end of the CDR3; the missing end is completed from the germline J gene. The chain joins TRBV26 to TRBJ1-1, with 10 bases identical to TRBD1. CDR1 is KGHPV, CDR2 FQNQEV, per germline (reference sequence). V trimming: 2 bases; J trimming: 4 bases; junction bases outside the gene matches: 1. The length of the CDR3 is 14 residues. The sequenced CDR3 bases are TGTGCCAGCAGTCTGGGACAGGGGGTCACAGAAGTCTTC. Its translation: CASSLGQGVTEVF. The complete CDR3 sequence is CASSLGQGVTEVFF.

Points on this clone: Gene labels here are mouse ones. The read finishes 1 residue shy of the CDR3 end, and the germline J gene is used to complete it. V usage is TRBV26 and J usage is TRBJ1-3; no firm D call. The germline CDR1 and CDR2 sequences are KGHPV and FQNQEV (reference sequence). This CDR3 is 13 amino acids long. V lost 4 bases to trimming and J lost 0 bases, with 4 bases between them. CDR3 DNA (partial): TGTGCCAGCAGTCGGAATTCTGGAAATACGCTCTAT. It codes for CASSRNSGNTLY. The entire CDR3 protein reads CASSRNSGNTLYF.

A word on this clone: The genes and germline here are from mouse. The read ends 1 residue shy of where the CDR3 ends; the end is completed using the germline J gene. The V gene is TRBV23, the J gene TRBJ2-4; the listed D gene, TRBD1, was not tested against the DNA. The CDR3 sequence is 15 residues long. Germline V gene sequence: CDR1 KGHTA, CDR2 FQNQQP. The CDR3 reads CSSSRDRFSQNTLYF. Incomplete CDR3 DNA: TGCTCCAGCAGTCGCGACAGATTTAGTCAAAACACCTTGTAC.

Of note for this clone: Germline and genes: mouse. Additional DNA sequences in this sample encode the identical CDR3. This chain's CDR3 is CASSLSGGAYEQYF. The sequenced CDR3 bases are TGTGCCAGCAGCTTATCTGGGGGGGCCTATGAACAGTAC. The J gene is TRBJ2-7, the V gene TRBV15, with 9 nucleotides matching TRBD2. The CDR3 goes on 1 residue after the read ends, and that part is filled in from the germline J gene. CDR1 is SGHND and CDR2 is FRSKSL in the germline V gene. CDR3 length: 14 amino acids. V dropped 6 bases and J dropped 2; count of bases not matched to a gene: 5.

This clone was seen a handful of times. Gene names are the mouse ones. The read ends 1 residue shy of where the CDR3 ends; the end is completed using the germline J gene. This chain joins TRBV24 and TRBJ2-7, with D unclear. The CDR3 spans 13 residues. Trimming took off 4 bases at V and 3 bases at J, with 10 bases between the two ends. Per germline, CDR1 KGHTA and CDR2 FRNEEI. Partial CDR3 DNA: TGTGCCAGCAGTCCCCGGACCAGCTATGAACAGTAC. Amino acids: CASSPRTSYEQY. The full CDR3 is CASSPRTSYEQYF.

Concerning this clone itself: Mouse gene names and germline throughout. The read terminates 1 residue before the CDR3 end, so the remaining end is supplied by the germline J gene. This chain connects TRBV20 to TRBJ1-5, with 7 positions matching TRBD1. V shed 2 bases and J 7 bases; nucleotides not matched to a gene: 2. Germline V gives CDR1 GFQATS, CDR2 STVNSAI. The CDR3 loop spans 12 amino acids. The CDR3 sequence: CGARRGQQAPLF. The CDR3 DNA, read in part, is TGTGGTGCTAGGAGGGGACAGCAGGCTCCGCTT.

This clone has just a few counts. Mouse gene names and germline throughout. The DNA ends 1 residue before the CDR3 does, and the rest of the CDR3 is filled in from the germline J gene. The chain employs TRBV23 and TRBJ1-1; the table's D call of TRBD1 was not tested on the DNA. The V gene's germline CDR1 is KGHTA and CDR2 FQNQQP. This CDR3 is 13 amino acids long. CDR3 sequence reads: CSSSRDRNTEVFF. The CDR3 DNA, read in part, is TGCTCCAGCAGTCGGGACAGGAACACAGAAGTCTTC.

This clone was recorded a few times. Genes here carry mouse names. The sequenced fragment ends 1 residue before the CDR3 boundary, so the rest is inferred from the germline J gene. V is TRBV5 and J is TRBJ2-7; 10 nucleotides line up with TRBD2. J was trimmed by 2 bases and V by 0 bases; bases with no gene match: 1. Germline values: CDR1 LGHNA, CDR2 YNLKQL (reference sequence). The CDR3 is 15 amino acids. The CDR3 bases that were read are TGTGCCAGCAGCCAAGAAGGGACTGGGGCCTATGAACAGTAC. This translates into CASSQEGTGAYEQY. The complete CDR3 sequence is CASSQEGTGAYEQYF.

This clone turned up a few times. Mouse germline and gene names are used. With the read ending 1 residue before the CDR3 end, the germline J gene is used to fill in that end. The genes are TRBV26 and TRBJ2-1; weak D call: TRBD2 (6 bases). CDR3 length equals 14 residues. Looked up from germline, CDR1 is KGHPV and CDR2 is FQNQEV (reference sequence). V was clipped by 4 bases and J by 9 bases, with 16 bases between them. The CDR3 sequence is CASSRDFVRGEQFF. Partial CDR3 DNA: TGTGCCAGCAGTCGGGACTTCGTTCGTGGTGAGCAGTTC.

Note on this clone: Any gene name here is a mouse gene name. The read ends 1 residue shy of where the CDR3 ends; the end is completed using the germline J gene. The gene calls are TRBV26 and TRBJ1-1; D is undetermined. Per the germline V gene, CDR1 is KGHPV and CDR2 is FQNQEV (reference sequence). This CDR3 comprises 12 residues. V dropped 6 bases and J dropped 2 bases, with 7 bases sitting between them. Partial CDR3 DNA: TGTGCCAGCAGCCCGGACAACACAGAAGTCTTC. Its translation: CASSPDNTEVF. The whole CDR3 region reads CASSPDNTEVFF.

As regards this clone: Mouse gene names apply. CDR3: CASSTGDTEVFF. The part of the CDR3 DNA that was read is TGTGCCAGCAGCACAGGGGACACAGAAGTCTTC. This rearrangement joins TRBV26 to TRBJ1-1, with 7 bases identical to TRBD1. The read falls 1 residue short of the CDR3 end, and the missing part is taken from the germline J gene. This CDR3 comprises 12 residues. Germline CDR1 and CDR2: KGHPV and FQNQEV (reference sequence). J was trimmed by 3 bases and V by 6 bases; bases with no gene match: 1.

Turning to this clone: Gene names follow the mouse nomenclature. The read terminates 1 residue before the CDR3 end, so the remaining end is supplied by the germline J gene. V is TRBV26 and J is TRBJ2-5; D gene ambiguous. The germline gives CDR1 KGHPV, CDR2 FQNQEV (reference sequence). Trimming cost V 2 bases and J 0 bases, with 6 bases left between them. This CDR3 is built from 14 residues. The CDR3 loop is CASSLKGNQDTQYF. CDR3 DNA (partial): TGTGCCAGCAGTCTGAAAGGGAACCAAGACACCCAGTAC.

This clone has a handful of counts. The germline and genes are mouse ones. CDR3 DNA, as far as it was read: TGTGCCAGCAGTCGACAGGGAGAAGTCTTC. It is translated as CASSRQGEVF. The entire CDR3 reads CASSRQGEVFF. The chain employs TRBV26 and TRBJ1-1; TRBD1 matches 7 bases. The read ends 1 residue before the CDR3 terminus; that terminus is restored from the germline J gene. This CDR3 contains 11 residues. CDR1 is KGHPV, CDR2 FQNQEV, per germline (reference sequence). J lost 7 bases, V lost 4 bases, and 0 bases had no gene match.

This clone was counted only a few times. Gene names follow the mouse nomenclature. The read comes to an end 1 residue before the CDR3 does, leaving the germline J gene to fill in the end. The chain links TRBV16 to TRBJ2-7; D is undetermined. Germline V CDR1 and CDR2: SGHSA, FRNQAP. V was shortened by 0 bases and J by 4 bases, with 4 bases between the two germline ends. The CDR3 is made up of 12 amino acids. CDR3 loop: CASSLDRYEQYF. CDR3 DNA, as far as it was read: TGTGCAAGCAGCTTAGACAGGTATGAACAGTAC.

This clone was found a few times. Genes here carry mouse names. The read finishes 1 residue shy of the CDR3 end, and the germline J gene is used to complete it. The chain combines TRBV12-2 with TRBJ2-7; D is ambiguous. V was clipped by 0 bases and J by 9 bases, with 5 bases between them. Germline V lookup: CDR1 SGHLS, CDR2 HYDKME. The CDR3 has 10 amino acids. The sequenced CDR3 bases are TGTGCCAGCTCTCTCGGTGGACAGTAC. Amino acids: CASSLGGQY. The whole CDR3 region reads CASSLGGQYF.

By proportion, this clone is large (0.1 to 1%). Germline and genes: mouse. The read is 1 residue too short to cover the CDR3 end, so that end is filled in from the germline J gene. The chain uses TRBV13-3 and TRBJ2-7, with unresolved D. The CDR3 spans 12 residues. Trimming stripped 0 bases from V and 3 bases from J, with 4 bases between. Looked up from germline, CDR1 is NNHDY and CDR2 is SYVADS. The part of the CDR3 DNA that was read is TGTGCCAGCAGTGATGCCCTCTATGAACAGTAC. This sequence encodes CASSDALYEQY. The whole CDR3 sequence is CASSDALYEQYF.

This clone is labeled as large (0.1 to 1%). Mouse names are used for the genes. From the germline J gene comes the end of the CDR3, since the read stops 1 residue before it. The V call is TRBV16, the J call TRBJ2-7, with D unclear. Trimming stripped 1 base from V and 6 bases from J, with 4 bases between. The CDR3 contains 11 residues. The V gene's germline CDR1 is SGHSA and CDR2 FRNQAP. CDR3 DNA, as far as it was read: TGTGCAAGCAGCTTAGGGGGTGAACAGTAC. Amino acid sequence: CASSLGGEQY. The whole CDR3 reads CASSLGGEQYF.